This T cell receptor beta chain was profiled in a study of OX40 agonist ivuxolimab in advanced cancers. This table comes from immunoSEQ multiplex PCR, and its TCRdb copy is limited to in-frame clones, with some not included. The table has 65,000 to 95,000 clones, about 82% seen once. Any history of autoimmune disease or systemic immunosuppression disqualified patients. Blood sampling took place at baseline, cycle 4 day 1, and cycle 7 day 1. Concerning this clone: This CDR3 is also generated by other DNA sequences in the sample.

The CDR3 has 11 amino acids. From germline, CDR1 is SGHTA and CDR2 FQGNSA. V was clipped by 2 bases and J by 4 bases, with 3 bases between them. The input for sequencing was CD4+ or CD8+ T cells sorted from blood, taken in a trial of the OX40 agonist ivuxolimab. The sequence derives from an adult with an advanced solid tumor such as melanoma, head and neck, liver or kidney cancer. The V gene is TRBV7-2, the J gene TRBJ2-7; no definite D call. As DNA, the CDR3 is TGTGCCAGCAGCTTAAGTTACGAGCAGTACTTC. Protein product: CASSLSYEQYF.